This T cell receptor (beta chain) was identified in a study of beta chain features in type 1 diabetes. Expressed TCRB transcripts got sequenced, as all isolated RNA was reverse transcribed. The data were produced by immunoSEQ multiplex PCR, yet TCRdb's version contains in-frame clones alone and is incomplete. The sample lists 300,000 to 400,000 clones, roughly 12% occurring once. This CDR3 contains 14 residues. Between the trimmed V and J ends, which lost 5 bases and 3 bases, there was a span of 13 bases. The germline gives CDR1 MDHEN, CDR2 SYDVKM. Material: naive CD4+ T cells from blood. The clonotype comes from a man aged 18 to 35 in good health. This sequence joins TRBV28 and TRBJ2-5; TRBD1 might be the D (6 bases). In nucleotides, the CDR3 is TGTGCCAGCAGTGCATCAGGACAGAAAGAGACCCAGTACTTC. Its protein product is CASSASGQKETQYF.